The source of this TCR beta chain is a study of OX40 agonist ivuxolimab in advanced cancers. The CDR3 runs 13 residues. V shed 7 bases and J shed 6 bases, with 16 bases lying between them. CDR1 is SQVTM and CDR2 is ANQGSEA in the germline V gene. Generated by immunoSEQ multiplex PCR, the TCRdb table keeps only in-frame clones and is missing some. The table has tens of thousands of clones, around 83% seen once. This specimen consisted of CD4+ or CD8+ T cells sorted from blood, obtained in a trial of the OX40 agonist ivuxolimab. The chain joins TRBV29-1 to TRBJ1-5; D is possibly TRBD1 (5 bases). This sequence was found in an adult with an advanced solid tumor such as melanoma, head and neck, liver or kidney cancer. In DNA form, the CDR3 reads TGCAGCGCCTCGGGGGGGGAGGCTCAGCCCCAGCATTTT. Protein product: CSASGGEAQPQHF. The full variable domain, rest sourced from reference TRBV29-1 and TRBJ1-5, is SAVISQKPSRDICQRGTSLTIQCQVDSQVTMMFWYRQQPGQSLTLIATANQGSEATYESGFVIDKFPISRPNLTFSTLTVSNMSPEDSSIYLCSASGGEAQPQHFGDGTRLSIL.